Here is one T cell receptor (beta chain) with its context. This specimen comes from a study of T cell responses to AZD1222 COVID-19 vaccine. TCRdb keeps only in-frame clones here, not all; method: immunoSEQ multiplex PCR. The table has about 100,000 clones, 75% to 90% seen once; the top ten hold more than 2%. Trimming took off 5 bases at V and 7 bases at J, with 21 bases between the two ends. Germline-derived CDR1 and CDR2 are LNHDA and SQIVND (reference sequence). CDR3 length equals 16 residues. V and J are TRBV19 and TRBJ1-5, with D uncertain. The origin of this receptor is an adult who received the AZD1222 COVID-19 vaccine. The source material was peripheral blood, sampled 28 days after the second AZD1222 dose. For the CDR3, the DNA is TGTGCCAGTAGTTCGTCCCGGAGGGTGCTAGGACAGCCCCAGCATTTT. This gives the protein CASSSSRRVLGQPQHF.